This T cell receptor (beta chain) derives from a study of cytomegalovirus exposure and HLA in healthy donors. Overall study context: A data release that came early held approximately 85 million unique TCRs from HLA-typed donors.

Unrecorded immune exposures were likely, despite nominal health at sampling. V lost 4 bases and J lost 1; bases outside the gene matches: 20. This CDR3 contains 20 residues. Germline CDR1 reads SNHLY; CDR2 reads FYNNEI. PCR used 60 Vbeta primers and 13 Jbeta primers. Produced via immunoSEQ multiplex PCR; TCRdb's table is partial and in-frame only. The repertoire holds over 200,000 clones, with approximately 80% as singletons. To note about this clone: Its antigen is not known.

Whole-study results and caveats: Most TCRs appeared rarely, but some public TCRs recurred in many donors. As was reported, the HLA-A and HLA-B alleles of most subjects were accurately predicted from TCR beta sequences.

The genes are TRBV2 and TRBJ2-5, with 8 bases fitting TRBD2. Sequencing input: PBMCs. The origin of this receptor is a woman between 40 and 55 years old in good health and CMV-seronegative. CDR3 residues: CASSGFTPSGGPEFQETQYF. As DNA, the CDR3 is TGTGCCAGCAGTGGCTTTACCCCAAGCGGGGGCCCAGAATTCCAAGAGACCCAGTACTTC.